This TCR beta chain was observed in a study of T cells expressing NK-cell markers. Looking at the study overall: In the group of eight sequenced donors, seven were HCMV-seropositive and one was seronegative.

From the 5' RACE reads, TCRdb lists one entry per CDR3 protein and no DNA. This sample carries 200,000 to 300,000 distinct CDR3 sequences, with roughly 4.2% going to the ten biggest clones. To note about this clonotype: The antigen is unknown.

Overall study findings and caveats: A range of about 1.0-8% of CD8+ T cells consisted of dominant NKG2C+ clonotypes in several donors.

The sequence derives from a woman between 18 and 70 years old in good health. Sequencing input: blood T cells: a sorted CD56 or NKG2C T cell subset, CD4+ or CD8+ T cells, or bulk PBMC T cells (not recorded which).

CDR3 sequence reads: CSAPRLVGGIQYF. This sequence joins TRBV20-1 and TRBJ2-4; TCRdb's D call of TRBD2 is untestable without DNA. Germline values: CDR1 DFQATT, CDR2 SNEGSKA (reference sequence). This CDR3 spans 13 amino acids.